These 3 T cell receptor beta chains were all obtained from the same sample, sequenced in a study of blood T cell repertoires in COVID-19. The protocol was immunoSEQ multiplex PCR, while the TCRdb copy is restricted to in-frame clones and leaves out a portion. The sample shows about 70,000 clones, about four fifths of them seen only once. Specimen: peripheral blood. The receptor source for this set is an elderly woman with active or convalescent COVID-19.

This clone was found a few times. The CDR3 DNA sequence: TGTGCCAGCAGCGACACAGGGCTGAACACTGAAGCTTTCTTT. Translation gives CASSDTGLNTEAFF. The gene calls are TRBV11-2 and TRBJ1-1, with a weak D call TRBD1 (6 bases). CDR1 is SGHAT, CDR2 FQNNGV, per germline. Trimming cost V 5 bases and J 0 bases, with 10 bases left between them. The CDR3 sequence is 14 residues long.

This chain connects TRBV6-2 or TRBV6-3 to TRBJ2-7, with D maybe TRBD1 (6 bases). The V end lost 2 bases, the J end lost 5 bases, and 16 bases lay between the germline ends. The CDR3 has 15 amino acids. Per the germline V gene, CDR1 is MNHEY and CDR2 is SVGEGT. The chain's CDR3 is CASSYARNTGNEQYF. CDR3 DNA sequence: TGTGCCAGCAGTTACGCCAGGAATACAGGGAACGAGCAGTACTTC.

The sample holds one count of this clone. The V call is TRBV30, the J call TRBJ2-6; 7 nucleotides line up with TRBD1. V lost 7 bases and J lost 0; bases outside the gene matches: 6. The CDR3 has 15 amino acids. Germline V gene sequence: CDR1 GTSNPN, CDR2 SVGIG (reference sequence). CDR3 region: CASRDSRSGANVLTF. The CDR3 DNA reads TGTGCCTCAAGGGACAGCCGCTCTGGGGCCAACGTCCTGACTTTC.